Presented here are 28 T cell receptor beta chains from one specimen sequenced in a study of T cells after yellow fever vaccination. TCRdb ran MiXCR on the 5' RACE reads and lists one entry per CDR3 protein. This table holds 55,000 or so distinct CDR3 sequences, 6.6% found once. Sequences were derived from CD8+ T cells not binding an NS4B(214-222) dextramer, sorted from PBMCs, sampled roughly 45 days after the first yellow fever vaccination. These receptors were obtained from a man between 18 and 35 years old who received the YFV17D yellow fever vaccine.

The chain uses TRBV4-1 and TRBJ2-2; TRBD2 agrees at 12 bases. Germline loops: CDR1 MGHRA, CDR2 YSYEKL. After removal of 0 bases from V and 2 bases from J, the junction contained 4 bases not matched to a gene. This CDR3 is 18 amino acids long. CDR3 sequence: CASSQDTSGGYNTGELFF. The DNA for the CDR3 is TGCGCCAGCAGCCAAGATACTAGCGGGGGGTACAACACCGGGGAGCTGTTTTTT.

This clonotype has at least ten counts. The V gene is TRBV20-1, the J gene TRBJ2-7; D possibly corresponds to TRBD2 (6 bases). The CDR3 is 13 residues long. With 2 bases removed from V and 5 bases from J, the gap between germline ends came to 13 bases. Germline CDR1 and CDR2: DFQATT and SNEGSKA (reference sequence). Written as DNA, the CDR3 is TGCAGTGCTAGAAGACTAGGTGGCGACGAGCAGTACTTC. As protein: CSARRLGGDEQYF.

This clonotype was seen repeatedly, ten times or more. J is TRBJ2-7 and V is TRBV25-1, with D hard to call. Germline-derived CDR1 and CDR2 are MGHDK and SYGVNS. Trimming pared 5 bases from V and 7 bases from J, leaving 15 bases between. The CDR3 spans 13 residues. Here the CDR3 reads CASSNFGASEQYV. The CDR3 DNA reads TGTGCCAGCAGTAACTTTGGAGCTTCTGAGCAGTACGTC.

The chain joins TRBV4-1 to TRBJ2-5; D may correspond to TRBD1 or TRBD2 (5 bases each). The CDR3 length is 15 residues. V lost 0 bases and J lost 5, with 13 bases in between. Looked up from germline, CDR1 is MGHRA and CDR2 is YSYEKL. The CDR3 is CASSQDGASRETQYF. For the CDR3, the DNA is TGCGCCAGCAGCCAAGATGGGGCTAGCCGGGAGACCCAGTACTTC.

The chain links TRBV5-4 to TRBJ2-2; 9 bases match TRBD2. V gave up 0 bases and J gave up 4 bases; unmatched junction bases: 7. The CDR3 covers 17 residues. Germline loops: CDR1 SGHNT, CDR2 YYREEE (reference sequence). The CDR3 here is CASSLEALAGRTGELFF. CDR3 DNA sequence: TGTGCCAGCAGCTTGGAGGCGCTAGCGGGGCGCACCGGGGAGCTGTTTTTT.

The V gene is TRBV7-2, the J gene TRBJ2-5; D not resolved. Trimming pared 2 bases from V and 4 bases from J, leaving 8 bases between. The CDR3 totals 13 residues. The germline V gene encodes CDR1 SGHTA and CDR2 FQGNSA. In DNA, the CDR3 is TGTGCCAGCAGCTTAAGGTTCCGAGAGACCCAGTACTTC. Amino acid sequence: CASSLRFRETQYF.

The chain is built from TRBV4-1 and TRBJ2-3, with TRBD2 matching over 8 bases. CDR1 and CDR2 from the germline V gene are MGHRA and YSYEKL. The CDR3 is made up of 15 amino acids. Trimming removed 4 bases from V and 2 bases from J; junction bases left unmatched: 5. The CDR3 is CASSPGRGATDTQYF. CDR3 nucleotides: TGCGCCAGCAGCCCGGGGCGGGGGGCCACAGATACGCAGTATTTT.

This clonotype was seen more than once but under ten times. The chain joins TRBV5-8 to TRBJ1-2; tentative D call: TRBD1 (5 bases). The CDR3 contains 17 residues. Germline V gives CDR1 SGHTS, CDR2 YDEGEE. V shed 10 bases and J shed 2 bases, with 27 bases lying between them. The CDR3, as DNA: TGTGCCCTAGATAGGGGACCAGCAGGCCCGGGGAACTATGGCTACACCTTC. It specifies CALDRGPAGPGNYGYTF.

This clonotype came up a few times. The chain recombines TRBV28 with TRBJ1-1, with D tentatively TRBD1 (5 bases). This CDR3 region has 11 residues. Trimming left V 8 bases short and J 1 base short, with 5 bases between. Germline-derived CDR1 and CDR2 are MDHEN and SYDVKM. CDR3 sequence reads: CASGGNTEAFF. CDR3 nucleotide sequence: TGTGCCAGCGGGGGGAACACTGAAGCTTTCTTT. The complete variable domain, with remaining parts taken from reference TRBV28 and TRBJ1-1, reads DVKVTQSSRYLVKRTGEKVFLECVQDMDHENMFWYRQDPGLGLRLIYFSYDVKMKEKGDIPEGYSVSREKKERFSLILESASTNQTSMYLCASGGNTEAFFGQGTRLTVV.

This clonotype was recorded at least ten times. The CDR3 sequence is CASSQRGGGQNEQYF. CDR3 nucleotides: TGCGCCAGCAGCCAGAGAGGAGGGGGACAAAACGAGCAGTACTTC. V and J are TRBV4-1 and TRBJ2-7, with D possibly called TRBD1 or TRBD2 (6 bases each). The length of the CDR3 is 15 residues. Germline CDR1 MGHRA, CDR2 YSYEKL. V dropped 3 bases and J dropped 5 bases, with 17 bases sitting between them.

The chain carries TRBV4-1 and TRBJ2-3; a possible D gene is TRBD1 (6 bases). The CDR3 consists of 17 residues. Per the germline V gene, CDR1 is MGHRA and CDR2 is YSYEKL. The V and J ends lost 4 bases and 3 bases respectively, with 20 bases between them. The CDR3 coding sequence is TGCGCCAGCAGCCCTGGTCGTACAGGGATATTGACAGATACGCAGTATTTT. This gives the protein CASSPGRTGILTDTQYF.

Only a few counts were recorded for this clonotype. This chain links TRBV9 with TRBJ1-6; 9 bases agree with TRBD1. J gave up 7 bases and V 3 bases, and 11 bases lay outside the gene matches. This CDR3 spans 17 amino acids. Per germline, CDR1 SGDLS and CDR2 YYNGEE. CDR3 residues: CASSGRTWTGENSPLHF. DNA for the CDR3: TGTGCCAGCAGCGGACGTACTTGGACAGGGGAGAATTCACCCCTCCACTTT.

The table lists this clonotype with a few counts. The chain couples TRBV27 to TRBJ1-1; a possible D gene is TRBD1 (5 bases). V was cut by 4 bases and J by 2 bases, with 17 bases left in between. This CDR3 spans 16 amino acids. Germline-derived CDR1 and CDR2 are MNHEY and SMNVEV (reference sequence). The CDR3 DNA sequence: TGTGCCAGCAGTTCCGTCCGGGGCCAGTTTAACACTGAAGCTTTCTTT. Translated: CASSSVRGQFNTEAFF.

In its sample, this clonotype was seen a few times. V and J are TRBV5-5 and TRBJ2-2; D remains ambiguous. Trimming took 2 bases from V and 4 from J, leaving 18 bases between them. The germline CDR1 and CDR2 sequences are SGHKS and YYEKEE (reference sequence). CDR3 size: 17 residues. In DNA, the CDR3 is TGTGCCAGCAGCTTTAACGGAAAGAGACTCATCACCGGGGAGCTGTTTTTT. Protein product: CASSFNGKRLITGELFF.

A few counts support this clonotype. The CDR3 sequence: CASSLGTGGPSTDTQYF. The CDR3 DNA sequence: TGTGCCAGCAGCCTAGGGACAGGGGGCCCTAGCACAGATACGCAGTATTTT. The V gene is TRBV11-2, the J gene TRBJ2-3, with 12 bases lining up with TRBD1. Losses at the gene ends were 5 bases for V and 0 bases for J; bases not matched to a gene: 6. This CDR3 has 17 residues. The germline V gene encodes CDR1 SGHAT and CDR2 FQNNGV.

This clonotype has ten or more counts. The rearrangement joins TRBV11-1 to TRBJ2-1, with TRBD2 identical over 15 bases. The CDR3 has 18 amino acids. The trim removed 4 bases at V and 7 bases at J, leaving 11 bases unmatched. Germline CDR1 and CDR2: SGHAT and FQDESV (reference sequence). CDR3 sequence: CASSSGLAGGRFENEQFF. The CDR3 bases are TGTGCCAGCAGCTCGGGACTAGCGGGGGGACGATTTGAAAATGAGCAGTTCTTC.

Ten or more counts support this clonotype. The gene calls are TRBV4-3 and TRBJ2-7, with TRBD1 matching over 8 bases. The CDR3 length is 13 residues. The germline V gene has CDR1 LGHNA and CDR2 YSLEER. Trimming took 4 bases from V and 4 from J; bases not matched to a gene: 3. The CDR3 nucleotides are TGCGCCAGCAGCCTTCGACAGGGGTACGAGCAGTACTTC. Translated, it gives CASSLRQGYEQYF.

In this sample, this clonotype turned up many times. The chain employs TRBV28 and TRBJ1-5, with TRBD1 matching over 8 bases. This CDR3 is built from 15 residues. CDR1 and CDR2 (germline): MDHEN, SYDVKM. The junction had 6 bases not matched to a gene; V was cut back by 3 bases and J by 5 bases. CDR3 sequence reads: CASSFRTGFHQPQHF. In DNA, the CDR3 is TGTGCCAGCAGTTTCCGGACAGGGTTTCATCAGCCCCAGCATTTT. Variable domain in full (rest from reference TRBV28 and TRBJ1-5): DVKVTQSSRYLVKRTGEKVFLECVQDMDHENMFWYRQDPGLGLRLIYFSYDVKMKEKGDIPEGYSVSREKKERFSLILESASTNQTSMYLCASSFRTGFHQPQHFGDGTRLSIL.

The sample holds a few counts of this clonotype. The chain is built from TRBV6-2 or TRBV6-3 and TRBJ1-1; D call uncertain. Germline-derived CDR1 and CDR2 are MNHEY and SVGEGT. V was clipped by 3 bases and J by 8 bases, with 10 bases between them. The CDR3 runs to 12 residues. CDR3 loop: CASSYGNGEAFF. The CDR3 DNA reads TGTGCCAGCAGTTATGGGAACGGAGAAGCTTTCTTT.

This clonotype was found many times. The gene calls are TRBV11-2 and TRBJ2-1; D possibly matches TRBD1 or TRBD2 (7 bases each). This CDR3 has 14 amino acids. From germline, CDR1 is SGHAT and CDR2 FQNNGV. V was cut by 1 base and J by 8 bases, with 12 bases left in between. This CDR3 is CASSLGQGGDEQFF. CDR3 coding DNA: TGTGCCAGCAGCTTAGGACAGGGAGGGGATGAGCAGTTCTTC. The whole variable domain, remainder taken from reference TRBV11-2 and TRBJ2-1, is EAGVAQSPRYKIIEKRQSVAFWCNPISGHATLYWYQQILGQGPKLLIQFQNNGVVDDSQLPKDRFSAERLKGVDSTLKIQPAKLEDSAVYLCASSLGQGGDEQFFGPGTRLTVL.

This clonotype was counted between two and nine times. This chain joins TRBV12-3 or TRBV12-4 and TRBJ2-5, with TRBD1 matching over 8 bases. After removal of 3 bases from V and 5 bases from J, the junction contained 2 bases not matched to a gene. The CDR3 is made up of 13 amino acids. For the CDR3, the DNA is TGTGCCAGCAGTTTGGACAGGGCGGAGACCCAGTACTTC. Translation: CASSLDRAETQYF.

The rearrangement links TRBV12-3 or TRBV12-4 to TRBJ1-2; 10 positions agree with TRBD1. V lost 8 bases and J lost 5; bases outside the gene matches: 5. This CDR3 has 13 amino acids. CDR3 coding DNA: TGTGCCAGCGGAGGGACAGGGGAGTATGGCTACACCTTC. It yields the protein CASGGTGEYGYTF.

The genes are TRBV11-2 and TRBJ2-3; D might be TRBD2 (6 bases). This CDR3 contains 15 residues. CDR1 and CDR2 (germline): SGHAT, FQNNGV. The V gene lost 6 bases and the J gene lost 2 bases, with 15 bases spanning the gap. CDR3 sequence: CASSTYGGNTDTQYF. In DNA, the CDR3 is TGTGCCAGCAGTACGTACGGAGGGAACACAGATACGCAGTATTTT.

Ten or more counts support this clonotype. The CDR3 DNA follows: TGTGCCATGCCCGGGACCCGGTCACCCCTCCACTTT. Its protein is CAMPGTRSPLHF. The V and J genes are TRBV10-3 and TRBJ1-6; possible D gene TRBD1, 5 bases. Germline assignment: CDR1 ENHRY and CDR2 SYGVKD. The V and J ends lost 9 bases and 10 bases respectively, with 13 bases between them. The CDR3 consists of 12 residues.

For the CDR3, the DNA is TGTGCCACCAGTGACGCAGGACAGTCGGAGACCCAGTACTTC. This codes for CATSDAGQSETQYF. V usage is TRBV24-1 and J usage is TRBJ2-5; TRBD1 might be the D (6 bases). CDR3 length: 14 amino acids. Deletions cut 4 bases from V and 5 bases from J, with 13 bases between. CDR1 and CDR2 (germline): KGHDR, SFDVKD.

The CDR3 region has the DNA TGTGCCAGCAGTCCAGGGCTAGATACGCAGTATTTT. Its protein product is CASSPGLDTQYF. The genes are TRBV13 and TRBJ2-3, with D perhaps TRBD1 (5 bases). CDR3 length equals 12 residues. Germline CDR1 reads PRHDT; CDR2 reads FYEKMQ (reference sequence). The V gene lost 6 bases and the J gene lost 5 bases, with 9 bases spanning the gap.

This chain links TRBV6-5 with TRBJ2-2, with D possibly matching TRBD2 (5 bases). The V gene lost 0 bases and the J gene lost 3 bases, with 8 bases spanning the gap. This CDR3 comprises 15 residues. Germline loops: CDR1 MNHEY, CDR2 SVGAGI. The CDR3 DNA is TGTGCCAGCAGTTACTCGACGGGGTACACCGGGGAGCTGTTTTTT. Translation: CASSYSTGYTGELFF.

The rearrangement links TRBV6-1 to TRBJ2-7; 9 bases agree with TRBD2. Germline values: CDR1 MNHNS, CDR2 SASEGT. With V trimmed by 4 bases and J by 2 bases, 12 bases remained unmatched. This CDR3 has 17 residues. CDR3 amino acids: CASSAHYLAGSPYEQYF. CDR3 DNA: TGTGCCAGCAGTGCCCACTACCTAGCGGGGTCCCCCTACGAGCAGTACTTC.